A single sample is the source of the 22 T cell receptor beta chains below, sequenced in a study of blood T cell repertoires in COVID-19. Only in-frame clones appear in the TCRdb table, and some are missing; sequencing was by immunoSEQ multiplex PCR. The table lists some 210,000 clones, around 84% of them singletons. Sequencing used peripheral blood. The receptors here all came from a human donor in a cohort sampled during active COVID-19.

The chain couples TRBV6-5 to TRBJ2-5; 8 bases align to TRBD1. The CDR3 loop spans 13 amino acids. Germline CDR1 and CDR2: MNHEY and SVGAGI. V shed 6 bases, J shed 5 bases, and the junction held 5 bases outside the gene matches. The CDR3 loop reads CASRQGGGETQYF. The CDR3 DNA reads TGTGCCAGCAGACAGGGGGGCGGTGAGACCCAGTACTTC.

This clone is a singleton in its sample. This chain links TRBV7-9 with TRBJ2-7; a possible D gene is TRBD1 (6 bases). Trimming removed 4 bases at V and 3 bases at J, with 16 bases between. This CDR3 has 15 residues. CDR1 is SEHNR and CDR2 is FQNEAQ in the germline V gene (reference sequence). CDR3 coding DNA: TGTGCCAGCAGCTCCCCGGACAGAGGGTTCTACGAGCAGTACTTC. Translated, it gives CASSSPDRGFYEQYF.

The table lists this clone with many counts. The chain joins TRBV19 to TRBJ2-1; 8 nucleotides agree with TRBD2. Unmatched junction bases numbered 6, after V lost 2 bases and J lost 0 bases. The CDR3 is made up of 17 amino acids. The germline V gene encodes CDR1 LNHDA and CDR2 SQIVND (reference sequence). The CDR3 DNA sequence: TGTGCCAGTAGTATATCCCTCAGCGGGAGCTCCTACAATGAGCAGTTCTTC. It codes for CASSISLSGSSYNEQFF.

This clone has a handful of counts. The V gene is TRBV7-8, the J gene TRBJ2-5; D perhaps matches TRBD1 (6 bases). CDR3 length equals 13 residues. Germline V gene lookup returns CDR1 SGHVS and CDR2 FQNEAQ. V lost 6 bases to trimming and J lost 5 bases, with 13 bases between them. This chain's CDR3 is CASRQGLVETQYF. In nucleotides, the CDR3 is TGTGCCAGCAGACAGGGTTTAGTGGAGACCCAGTACTTC.

The chain links TRBV6-5 to TRBJ1-5; D is possibly TRBD1 (5 bases). V dropped 5 bases and J dropped 2 bases, with 10 bases sitting between them. This CDR3 is built from 14 residues. The germline V gene encodes CDR1 MNHEY and CDR2 SVGAGI. CDR3 nucleotide sequence: TGTGCCAGCAGTCCCACCAGGGGCAATCAGCCCCAGCATTTT. Residues: CASSPTRGNQPQHF.

The genes are TRBV18 and TRBJ1-3; maybe TRBD1 (5 bases). Germline CDR1 and CDR2: KGHSH and LQKENI. Trimming removed 3 bases at V and 0 bases at J, with 9 bases between. There are 15 residues in the CDR3. The DNA of the CDR3 is TGTGCCAGCTCACCCGGACACATCTCTGGAAACACCATATATTTT. It specifies CASSPGHISGNTIYF.

In its sample, this clone was seen a few times. CDR3 in amino acids: CASSQGGGNEKLFF. Here the CDR3 DNA reads TGTGCCAGCAGCCAAGGTGGGGGGAATGAAAAACTGTTTTTT. The genes are TRBV14 and TRBJ1-4, with D maybe TRBD1 (5 bases). Germline V CDR1 and CDR2: SGHDN, FVKESK. The CDR3 is 14 residues long. The V gene lost 1 base and the J gene lost 5 bases, with 8 bases spanning the gap.

The chain joins TRBV19 to TRBJ2-7; TRBD1 matches 8 bases. CDR1 and CDR2 from the germline V gene are LNHDA and SQIVND (reference sequence). This CDR3 has 13 residues. The V and J ends lost 10 bases and 1 base, in that order; junction bases with no gene match: 6. The CDR3 bases are TGTGCCACAGGACAGGGACAGTCCTACGAGCAGTACTTC. Translation: CATGQGQSYEQYF.

The count of this clone is one. This sample also contains other DNA sequences that code for the same CDR3. The chain employs TRBV29-1 and TRBJ2-2, with TRBD2 identical over 10 bases. This CDR3 is built from 13 residues. V trimming: 6 bases; J trimming: 4 bases; junction bases outside the gene matches: 2. Germline V gene sequence: CDR1 SQVTM, CDR2 ANQGSEA. CDR3 DNA: TGCAGCGTGGGACTAGCGAGCACCGGGGAGCTGTTTTTT. Amino acids: CSVGLASTGELFF.

Only one count was recorded for this clone. The chain couples TRBV30 to TRBJ2-3, with D perhaps TRBD2 (5 bases). Germline lookup yields CDR1 GTSNPN and CDR2 SVGIG (reference sequence). V was clipped by 2 bases and J by 4 bases, with 19 bases between them. CDR3 size: 16 residues. The CDR3 sequence: CAWSLPASIGSDTQYF. CDR3 coding DNA: TGTGCCTGGAGTCTCCCCGCTAGCATTGGGTCAGATACGCAGTATTTT.

This CDR3 is CSLIPEAFF. As DNA, the CDR3 is TGCAGCCTTATCCCCGAAGCTTTCTTT. The V gene is TRBV29-1, the J gene TRBJ1-1; no clear D. V lost 8 bases and J 8 bases, leaving 9 bases between the germline ends. The germline V gene has CDR1 SQVTM and CDR2 ANQGSEA. This CDR3 spans 9 amino acids.

This chain links TRBV4-1 with TRBJ2-7; no clear D. V was clipped by 8 bases and J by 2 bases, with 19 bases between them. Per germline, CDR1 MGHRA and CDR2 YSYEKL. The CDR3 consists of 15 residues. CDR3 in DNA: TGCGCCAGCTCCCCTTGGCCTCCCGAGGCCTACGAGCAGTACTTC. Its protein is CASSPWPPEAYEQYF.

There are a few counts of this clone. This chain joins TRBV19 and TRBJ1-3; D remains ambiguous. There are 15 residues in the CDR3. Per the germline V gene, CDR1 is LNHDA and CDR2 is SQIVND (reference sequence). The V end was cut by 1 base, the J end by 2 bases, with 9 bases between. The CDR3 DNA reads TGTGCCAGTAGTATAGGGGCCGGTCCTGGAAACACCATATATTTT. Its protein product is CASSIGAGPGNTIYF.

The rearrangement uses TRBV29-1 and TRBJ1-1; TRBD1 agrees at 11 bases. Per germline, CDR1 SQVTM and CDR2 ANQGSEA. The CDR3 runs to 18 residues. After removal of 4 bases from V and 4 bases from J, the junction contained 17 bases not matched to a gene. In DNA form, the CDR3 reads TGCAGCGTTGTTCGTAGTGAATATGGGGGACAGGGGGTCACTGAAGCTTTCTTT. This translates into CSVVRSEYGGQGVTEAFF. Drawing the rest from reference TRBV29-1 and TRBJ1-1, the complete variable domain is SAVISQKPSRDICQRGTSLTIQCQVDSQVTMMFWYRQQPGQSLTLIATANQGSEATYESGFVIDKFPISRPNLTFSTLTVSNMSPEDSSIYLCSVVRSEYGGQGVTEAFFGQGTRLTVV.

The chain is built from TRBV18 and TRBJ2-3, with TRBD2 matching over 11 bases. Germline CDR1 reads KGHSH; CDR2 reads LQKENI. The ends lost 4 bases at V and 2 bases at J; junction bases unmatched: 5. The CDR3 totals 16 residues. The DNA for the CDR3 is TGTGCCAGCTCACTAGGGACTAGCGGAAACACAGATACGCAGTATTTT. Its protein is CASSLGTSGNTDTQYF.

This chain links TRBV19 with TRBJ1-5, with TRBD1 matching over 9 bases. Germline V gene data show CDR1 as LNHDA and CDR2 as SQIVND (reference sequence). The trim removed 7 bases at V and 3 bases at J, leaving 10 bases unmatched. The CDR3 contains 16 residues. The CDR3 protein is CASTTTGGAFNQPQHF. CDR3 nucleotide sequence: TGTGCCAGTACCACTACAGGGGGCGCGTTCAATCAGCCCCAGCATTTT. The full variable domain, rest sourced from reference TRBV19 and TRBJ1-5, is DGGITQSPKYLFRKEGQNVTLSCEQNLNHDAMYWYRQDPGQGLRLIYYSQIVNDFQKGDIAEGYSVSREKKESFPLTVTSAQKNPTAFYLCASTTTGGAFNQPQHFGDGTRLSIL.

The chain uses TRBV27 and TRBJ2-5; D ambiguous. V was shortened by 0 bases and J by 0 bases, with 11 bases between the two germline ends. This CDR3 contains 16 residues. Germline loops: CDR1 MNHEY, CDR2 SMNVEV (reference sequence). CDR3 loop: CASSLSGSPYQETQYF. The CDR3, as DNA: TGTGCCAGCAGTTTATCGGGTAGCCCGTACCAAGAGACCCAGTACTTC.

This clone has just a few counts. This chain connects TRBV5-4 to TRBJ1-1, with D uncertain. The germline gives CDR1 SGHNT, CDR2 YYREEE (reference sequence). The CDR3 is 15 residues long. V gave up 4 bases and J gave up 3 bases, with 16 bases separating them. CDR3 region: CASSLIGGLDTEAFF. The CDR3, as DNA: TGTGCCAGCAGCCTGATAGGAGGGTTGGACACTGAAGCTTTCTTT.

The chain links TRBV5-1 to TRBJ1-1, with 7 bases aligning to TRBD1. In germline, CDR1 is SGHRS, CDR2 YFSETQ. The trim removed 6 bases at V and 0 bases at J, leaving 5 bases unmatched. The CDR3 runs 14 residues. Here the CDR3 reads CASTATGMNTEAFF. The CDR3 coding sequence is TGCGCCAGCACCGCGACAGGGATGAACACTGAAGCTTTCTTT.

This clone was seen a few times. The J gene is TRBJ2-3, the V gene TRBV19; maybe TRBD2 (5 bases). The CDR3 extends over 13 amino acids. From germline, CDR1 is LNHDA and CDR2 SQIVND (reference sequence). The V gene lost 6 bases and the J gene lost 4 bases, with 11 bases spanning the gap. Here the CDR3 reads CASSGVFSDTQYF. The DNA of the CDR3 is TGTGCCAGTAGCGGGGTTTTTTCAGATACGCAGTATTTT.

V and J are TRBV29-1 and TRBJ2-3; 7 bases align to TRBD1. After removal of 5 bases from V and 0 bases from J, the junction contained 11 bases not matched to a gene. This CDR3 has 16 amino acids. From germline, CDR1 is SQVTM and CDR2 ANQGSEA. The CDR3 coding sequence is TGCAGCGTTCCCAGGATAGGGACAGTGAGCACAGATACGCAGTATTTT. Translating it yields CSVPRIGTVSTDTQYF.

This clone was recorded once. The chain carries TRBV15 and TRBJ1-4, with D unresolved. The ends were cut back, 3 bases at V and 6 bases at J, with 5 bases in the middle. The CDR3 sequence is 12 residues long. The germline CDR1 and CDR2 sequences are LNHNV and YYDKDF (reference sequence). DNA of the CDR3: TGTGCCACCAGCAGGGCAGATGAAAAACTGTTTTTT. Protein product: CATSRADEKLFF.